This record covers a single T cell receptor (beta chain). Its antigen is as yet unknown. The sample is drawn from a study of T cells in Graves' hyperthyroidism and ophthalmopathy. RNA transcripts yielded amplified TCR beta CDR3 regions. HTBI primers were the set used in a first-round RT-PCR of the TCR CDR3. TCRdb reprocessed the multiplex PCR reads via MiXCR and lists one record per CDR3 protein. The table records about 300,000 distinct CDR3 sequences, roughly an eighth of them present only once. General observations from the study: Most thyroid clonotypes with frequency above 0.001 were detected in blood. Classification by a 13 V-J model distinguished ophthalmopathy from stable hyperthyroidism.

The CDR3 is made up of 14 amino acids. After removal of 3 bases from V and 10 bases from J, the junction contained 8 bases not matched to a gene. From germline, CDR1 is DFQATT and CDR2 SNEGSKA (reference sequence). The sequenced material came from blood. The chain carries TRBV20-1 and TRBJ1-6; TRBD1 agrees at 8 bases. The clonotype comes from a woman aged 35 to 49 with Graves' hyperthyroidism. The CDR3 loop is CSARAPGGNSPLHF. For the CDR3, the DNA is TGCAGTGCTAGGGCGCCAGGGGGCAACTCACCCCTCCACTTT.